A single sample is the source of the 2 T cell receptor beta chains below, sequenced in a study of OX40 agonist ivuxolimab in advanced cancers. Data came from immunoSEQ multiplex PCR; TCRdb stores just in-frame clones and leaves some out. The profile shows about 28,000 clones, about 80% of them singletons. This specimen consisted of CD4+ or CD8+ T cells sorted from blood, obtained in a trial of the OX40 agonist ivuxolimab. The receptors originated from an adult with an advanced solid tumor such as melanoma, head and neck, liver or kidney cancer.

This chain uses TRBV6-5 with TRBJ1-2; 7 bases line up with TRBD1. Germline V CDR1 and CDR2: MNHEY, SVGAGI. Trimming cost V 7 bases and J 3 bases; bases outside gene matches: 11. There are 15 residues in the CDR3. CDR3 DNA sequence: TGTGCCAGCACCCTTCGGGCGGGACAGTACTATGGCTACACCTTC. Amino acid sequence: CASTLRAGQYYGYTF.

This sequence joins TRBV4-3 and TRBJ2-7; D is undetermined. The CDR3 spans 15 residues. The germline gives CDR1 LGHNA, CDR2 YSLEER. V lost 0 bases to trimming and J lost 1 base, with 10 bases between them. This CDR3 reads CASSQDSVPSYEQYF. The CDR3 nucleotides are TGCGCCAGCAGCCAAGACTCCGTTCCTTCCTACGAGCAGTACTTC.